This T cell receptor (beta chain) was identified in a study of T cells in Graves' hyperthyroidism and ophthalmopathy. Study conclusions and caveats: A model of 13 V-J features distinguished ophthalmopathy from stable hyperthyroidism. The model forecast ophthalmopathy, anticipating it by a median around 6.5 months before onset. Blood also showed most of the thyroid clonotypes that were expanded above 0.001.

Comments on this clonotype: Its antigen is currently unknown.

Amplified regions were TCR beta CDR3 sequences from RNA transcripts. Carried out on the TCR CDR3, a first-round RT-PCR used the HTBI primer set. TCRdb independently ran MiXCR on the multiplex PCR reads; one entry per CDR3 protein. The table includes about 400,000 distinct CDR3 sequences, more than 15% detected once. Germline values: CDR1 SGHAT, CDR2 FQNNGV. With 2 bases removed from V and 0 bases from J, the gap between germline ends came to 23 bases. There are 19 residues in the CDR3. What was sequenced was blood. The chain couples TRBV11-2 to TRBJ2-7; possibly TRBD1 for D (5 bases). The sequence derives from a young woman with Graves' hyperthyroidism. For the CDR3, the DNA is TGTGCCAGCAGCTTATATCCCCCCGAAACAGGTCCGCTCTCCTACGAGCAGTACTTC. Amino acid sequence: CASSLYPPETGPLSYEQYF.